Each of the 32 T cell receptor beta chains below was sequenced from the same sample in a study of blood T cells in healthy people across ages. Then a second PCR, running about 6 to 12 cycles, was carried out with a sample-barcoded 5' primer and a J-beta primer mix. TCRdb reanalysed the 5' RACE reads using MiXCR and keeps one entry per CDR3 protein. Among about 1,500,000 distinct CDR3 sequences listed, 40% to 50% were seen once. Sequencing was carried out using blood. These receptors all come from a woman under 30 in good health.

V and J are TRBV11-2 and TRBJ2-7; no definite D call. V dropped 5 bases and J dropped 7 bases, with 15 bases sitting between them. This CDR3 region has 13 residues. Germline CDR1 reads SGHAT; CDR2 reads FQNNGV. DNA for the CDR3: TGTGCCAGCAGCGAGACTCCACTCGGGGAGCAGTACTTC. It yields the protein CASSETPLGEQYF.

The chain couples TRBV6-5 to TRBJ1-1, with a possible D match to TRBD1 (5 bases). In germline, CDR1 is MNHEY, CDR2 SVGAGI. The germline V and J ends were trimmed by 0 bases and 2 bases, with 10 bases remaining between them. The CDR3 contains 15 residues. Written as DNA, the CDR3 is TGTGCCAGCAGTTACTCTGGCAGGGTAAACACTGAAGCTTTCTTT. It encodes CASSYSGRVNTEAFF.

This clonotype was detected a few times. J is TRBJ2-3 and V is TRBV20-1; D uncertain. Per germline, CDR1 DFQATT and CDR2 SNEGSKA (reference sequence). V was shortened by 1 base and J by 2 bases, with 7 bases between the two germline ends. The CDR3 has 13 residues. The CDR3 sequence: CSARALITDTQYF. The DNA of the CDR3 is TGCAGTGCTAGAGCCCTCATCACAGATACGCAGTATTTT.

This chain connects TRBV5-1 to TRBJ1-4, with D unresolved. Trimming cost V 2 bases and J 0 bases, with 11 bases left between them. The germline CDR1 and CDR2 sequences are SGHRS and YFSETQ. CDR3 size: 16 residues. This chain's CDR3 is CASSFRRGATNEKLFF. The CDR3 nucleotides read TGCGCCAGCAGCTTCCGCCGTGGGGCAACTAATGAAAAACTGTTTTTT.

In this sample, this clonotype turned up a few times. This chain connects TRBV6-1 to TRBJ1-2; D call uncertain. The CDR3 runs to 14 residues. Trimming took 0 bases from V and 5 from J, leaving 10 bases between them. Germline-derived CDR1 and CDR2 are MNHNS and SASEGT. The CDR3 nucleotides read TGTGCCAGCAGTGAAGCTGTGAGTGGGTATGGCTACACCTTC. It translates to CASSEAVSGYGYTF.

This chain links TRBV6-5 with TRBJ2-7, with TRBD1 matching over 7 bases. The better agreement between TRBJ2-5 and the DNA end casts doubt on the J call. The germline CDR1 and CDR2 sequences are MNHEY and SVGAGI. The CDR3 sequence is 14 residues long. CDR3 loop: CASSQDRDVETQYF. CDR3 sequence (DNA): TGTGCCAGCAGTCAAGACAGGGATGTTGAGACCCAGTACTTC.

This chain joins TRBV15 and TRBJ2-5; TRBD1 aligns across 8 bases. The CDR3 totals 17 residues. Germline values: CDR1 LNHNV, CDR2 YYDKDF (reference sequence). V lost 1 base and J lost 1; bases outside the gene matches: 8. Written as DNA, the CDR3 is TGTGCCACCAGCAGAGTCGCAGGGGGCGCGCTCCAAGAGACCCAGTACTTC. It encodes CATSRVAGGALQETQYF.

The chain links TRBV5-6 to TRBJ2-5; D ambiguous. Looked up from germline, CDR1 is SGHDT and CDR2 is YYEEEE. The V and J ends lost 2 bases and 11 bases respectively, with 16 bases between them. This CDR3 region has 13 residues. The CDR3 bases are TGTGCCAGCAGCTTTTGGGGTGGACGTCAGCAGTACTTC. Translated: CASSFWGGRQQYF.

This chain links TRBV7-9 with TRBJ2-5; tentative D call: TRBD1 (5 bases). Trimming shortened V by 2 bases and J by 11 bases, and 30 bases separated the two germline ends. CDR3 length: 18 amino acids. Germline V lookup: CDR1 SEHNR, CDR2 FQNEAQ (reference sequence). The CDR3 loop is CASSLNSVALPWGDEQYF. The CDR3 nucleotides are TGTGCCAGCAGCTTAAATTCGGTGGCACTCCCATGGGGCGATGAGCAGTACTTC.

This chain joins TRBV7-9 and TRBJ2-3, with D possibly being TRBD2 (6 bases). Deletions cut 5 bases from V and 3 bases from J, with 18 bases between. There are 16 residues in the CDR3. Germline-derived CDR1 and CDR2 are SEHNR and FQNEAQ (reference sequence). The CDR3 region has the DNA TGTGCCAGCAGCCTGGCATTTGGGACTCCAACAGATACGCAGTATTTT. It codes for CASSLAFGTPTDTQYF.

This clonotype has just one count. The rearrangement links TRBV9 to TRBJ2-3; 13 nucleotides align to TRBD2. V lost 4 bases and J lost 8; bases outside the gene matches: 10. The CDR3 runs to 16 residues. CDR1 is SGDLS and CDR2 is YYNGEE in the germline V gene. This CDR3 reads CASSLRTSGGSGTQYF. CDR3 sequence (DNA): TGTGCCAGCAGCCTCCGGACTAGCGGGGGTAGCGGTACGCAGTATTTT.

The chain employs TRBV10-1 and TRBJ2-5, with 11 bases aligning to TRBD2. This CDR3 has 15 residues. The V segment lost 5 bases and the J segment 11 bases; nucleotides outside the gene matches: 13. Germline lookup yields CDR1 WNHNN and CDR2 SYGVQD (reference sequence). Here the CDR3 reads CASSKSSGRGREQYF. In nucleotides, the CDR3 is TGCGCCAGCAGTAAAAGTAGCGGGAGGGGTCGTGAGCAGTACTTC.

The sample holds many counts of this clonotype. A much larger clone differs by one base, so this may be a read error. The CDR3 DNA sequence: TGTGCCAGCAGCGCCGGCTTAGGGGCCTACGAGCAGTACTTC. Its translation is CASSAGLGAYEQYF. The chain recombines TRBV7-7 with TRBJ2-7, with D perhaps matching TRBD1 (5 bases). CDR3 length: 14 residues. V gave up 5 bases and J gave up 2 bases, with 13 bases separating them. Germline loops: CDR1 SSHAT, CDR2 FNYEAQ (reference sequence).

The chain employs TRBV11-2 and TRBJ2-7; no reliable D call. Germline assignment: CDR1 SGHAT and CDR2 FQNNGV. Trimming stripped 4 bases from V and 0 bases from J, with 13 bases between. The CDR3 has 15 amino acids. Here the CDR3 reads CASSSAYGSSYEQYF. Written as DNA, the CDR3 is TGTGCCAGCAGCTCCGCGTACGGATCCTCCTACGAGCAGTACTTC.

Turning to this clonotype: This may be a read error, as it is one base from a much larger clone. V is TRBV5-1 and J is TRBJ1-5, with D tentatively TRBD1 (6 bases). Germline V gives CDR1 SGHRS, CDR2 YFSETQ. The CDR3 totals 16 residues. The CDR3: CASSLEGGNSSQPQHF. DNA of the CDR3: TGCGCCAGCAGCTTGGAGGGGGGGAATAGCAGTCAGCCCCAGCATTTT.

On this clonotype itself: A read error is likely, as this CDR3 ends without the conserved phenylalanine or tryptophan. The limits of the CDR3 on the DNA are not certain, so only TCRdb's listed CDR3 is given. This sequence joins TRBV5-1 and TRBJ2-1; the D call TRBD2 from the table was never checked on the DNA. The CDR3 region is 17 residues in length, termini included. Per the germline V gene, CDR1 is SGHRS and CDR2 is YFSETQ. This chain's CDR3 is CASSPDPTAVYGYTFGS.

This clonotype showed up just a few times. The rearrangement uses TRBV28 and TRBJ1-2, with 7 bases that match TRBD1. Germline CDR1 is MDHEN and CDR2 is SYDVKM. This CDR3 contains 17 residues. Trimming at V came to 6 bases and at J to 4 bases, leaving 17 bases not matched to a gene. The CDR3 loop reads CASRPTGAWVFGYGYTF. CDR3 DNA sequence: TGTGCCAGCAGGCCCACAGGGGCATGGGTCTTCGGCTATGGCTACACCTTC.

Here the CDR3 DNA reads TGCAGCGCCGGACAGGGAGCGGCGGCTGAAGCTTTCTTT. Protein sequence: CSAGQGAAAEAFF. The chain employs TRBV29-1 and TRBJ1-1; 8 bases match TRBD1. CDR1 is SQVTM, CDR2 ANQGSEA, per germline. This CDR3 is built from 13 residues. V trimming: 7 bases; J trimming: 6 bases; junction bases outside the gene matches: 10.

The V gene is TRBV27, the J gene TRBJ2-4; unclear D gene. The CDR3 loop spans 15 amino acids. V was shortened by 2 bases and J by 0 bases, with 8 bases between the two germline ends. Germline assignment: CDR1 MNHEY and CDR2 SMNVEV (reference sequence). The DNA for the CDR3 is TGTGCCAGCAGTTTAATTGGGGTAGCCAAAAACATTCAGTACTTC. Protein: CASSLIGVAKNIQYF.

The genes are TRBV4-2 and TRBJ2-5, with D unresolved. Between the trimmed V and J ends, which lost 1 base and 2 bases, there was a span of 11 bases. This CDR3 has 15 amino acids. The germline gives CDR1 LGHNA, CDR2 YNFKEQ. In nucleotides, the CDR3 is TGTGCCAGCAGCCAAGGCCGCGGCAGACAAGAGACCCAGTACTTC. It translates to CASSQGRGRQETQYF.

The chain joins TRBV6-5 to TRBJ1-3, with D uncertain. The CDR3 runs 15 residues. V was pared by 0 bases and J by 0 bases, with 6 bases between. Germline lookup yields CDR1 MNHEY and CDR2 SVGAGI. CDR3 sequence: CASSYSKGSGNTIYF. CDR3 nucleotide sequence: TGTGCCAGCAGTTACTCTAAGGGCTCTGGAAACACCATATATTTT.

The rearrangement joins TRBV20-1 to TRBJ2-1, with D possibly being TRBD2 (6 bases). The germline V and J ends were trimmed by 5 bases and 5 bases, with 13 bases remaining between them. The CDR3 spans 13 residues. The V gene's germline CDR1 is DFQATT and CDR2 SNEGSKA (reference sequence). CDR3 DNA sequence: TGCAGTGCTGCGGGGTATCTACACAATGAGCAGTTCTTC. This sequence encodes CSAAGYLHNEQFF.

The chain combines TRBV4-2 with TRBJ2-7; 7 nucleotides agree with TRBD1. V shed 5 bases, J shed 7 bases, and the junction held 14 bases outside the gene matches. The CDR3 is made up of 15 amino acids. Germline CDR1 LGHNA, CDR2 YNFKEQ. CDR3 protein: CASSDPSLQGNEQYF. In DNA, the CDR3 is TGTGCCAGCAGCGACCCGTCCTTACAGGGGAATGAGCAGTACTTC.

The rearrangement uses TRBV7-9 and TRBJ2-1, with TRBD1 as a possible D gene (6 bases). With the DNA end fitting TRBJ2-7 better, the J assignment may be wrong. Germline values: CDR1 SEHNR, CDR2 FQNEAQ (reference sequence). This CDR3 is 15 amino acids long. Here the CDR3 reads CASSLSPGQYNEQYF. The DNA for the CDR3 is TGTGCCAGCAGCCTCTCACCGGGACAATACAATGAGCAGTACTTC.

This clonotype turned up a few times. This chain joins TRBV9 and TRBJ2-3, with D unresolved. CDR3 size: 17 residues. Trimming took 0 bases from V and 2 from J, leaving 16 bases between them. Looked up from germline, CDR1 is SGDLS and CDR2 is YYNGEE. CDR3 DNA: TGTGCCAGCAGCGTAGTGTCCCGCCGAGATTACACAGATACGCAGTATTTT. Translated, it gives CASSVVSRRDYTDTQYF.

At least ten counts were recorded for this clonotype. V gene TRBV7-9 combines with J gene TRBJ2-3; D is ambiguous. Trimming left V 8 bases short and J 2 bases short, with 8 bases between. This CDR3 comprises 12 residues. Germline V CDR1 and CDR2: SEHNR, FQNEAQ (reference sequence). The CDR3 region is CASGISTDTQYF. CDR3 nucleotides: TGTGCCAGCGGGATCTCCACAGATACGCAGTATTTT.

This clonotype was detected ten times or more. The rearrangement uses TRBV6-1 and TRBJ2-5; 10 bases line up with TRBD1. Trimming cost V 1 base and J 5 bases; bases outside gene matches: 7. The CDR3 length is 16 residues. Looked up from germline, CDR1 is MNHNS and CDR2 is SASEGT. In DNA form, the CDR3 reads TGTGCCAGCAGTGAAGAAGGGGGACAGGGGAGCGAGACCCAGTACTTC. Translating it yields CASSEEGGQGSETQYF.

This chain connects TRBV30 to TRBJ2-2; no firm D call. The CDR3 spans 12 residues. Germline V gene lookup returns CDR1 GTSNPN and CDR2 SVGIG (reference sequence). V lost 4 bases, J lost 4 bases, and 7 bases lay in between. This CDR3 reads CAWMQITGELFF. CDR3 sequence (DNA): TGTGCCTGGATGCAGATCACCGGGGAGCTGTTTTTT.

As regards this clonotype: At one boundary the junction diverges from the germline segment, which might be a read error. The chain uses TRBV30 and TRBJ2-7; D perhaps matches TRBD2 (5 bases). The germline gives CDR1 GTSNPN, CDR2 SVGIG (reference sequence). The CDR3 totals 12 residues. The CDR3: CAGSVVVYEQYF. The CDR3 bases are TGTGCCGGGAGTGTGGTTGTCTACGAGCAGTACTTC.

The chain employs TRBV20-1 and TRBJ2-2; TRBD2 aligns across 9 bases. With 4 bases clipped from V and 5 bases from J, the junction kept 11 bases outside the gene matches. This CDR3 is 16 amino acids long. Germline CDR1 DFQATT, CDR2 SNEGSKA (reference sequence). CDR3 region: CSATQAGAGGTGELFF. The CDR3 bases are TGCAGTGCTACCCAGGCGGGAGCGGGGGGTACCGGGGAGCTGTTTTTT.

J is TRBJ2-7 and V is TRBV20-1; D not resolved. CDR3 length equals 12 residues. In germline, CDR1 is DFQATT, CDR2 SNEGSKA (reference sequence). The V and J ends lost 6 bases and 1 base respectively, with 10 bases between them. CDR3 protein: CSAEAISYEQYF. The CDR3 region has the DNA TGCAGTGCCGAAGCGATATCCTACGAGCAGTACTTC.

This clonotype was detected only a few times. This chain uses TRBV3-1 with TRBJ1-2; D is unresolved. This CDR3 region has 15 residues. Trimming pared 3 bases from V and 2 bases from J, leaving 13 bases between. Germline V gene sequence: CDR1 LGHDT, CDR2 YNNKEL (reference sequence). The CDR3 loop is CASSQERGINYGYTF. The CDR3 nucleotides read TGTGCCAGCAGCCAGGAGAGAGGGATCAACTATGGCTACACCTTC.